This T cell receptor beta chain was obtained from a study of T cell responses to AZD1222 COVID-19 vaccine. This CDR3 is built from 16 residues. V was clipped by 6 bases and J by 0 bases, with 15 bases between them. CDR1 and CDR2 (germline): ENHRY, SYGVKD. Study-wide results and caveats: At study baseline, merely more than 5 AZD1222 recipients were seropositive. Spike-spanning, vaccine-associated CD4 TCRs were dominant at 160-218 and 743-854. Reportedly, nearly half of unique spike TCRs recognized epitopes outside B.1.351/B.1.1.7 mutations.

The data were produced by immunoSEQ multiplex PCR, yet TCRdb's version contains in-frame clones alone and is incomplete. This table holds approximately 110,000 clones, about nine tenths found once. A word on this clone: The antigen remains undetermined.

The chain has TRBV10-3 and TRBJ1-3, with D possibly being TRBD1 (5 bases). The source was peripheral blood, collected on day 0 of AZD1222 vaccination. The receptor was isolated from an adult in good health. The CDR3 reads CAISQSQGLSGNTIYF. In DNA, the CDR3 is TGTGCCATCAGCCAATCTCAGGGTCTCTCTGGAAACACCATATATTTT.